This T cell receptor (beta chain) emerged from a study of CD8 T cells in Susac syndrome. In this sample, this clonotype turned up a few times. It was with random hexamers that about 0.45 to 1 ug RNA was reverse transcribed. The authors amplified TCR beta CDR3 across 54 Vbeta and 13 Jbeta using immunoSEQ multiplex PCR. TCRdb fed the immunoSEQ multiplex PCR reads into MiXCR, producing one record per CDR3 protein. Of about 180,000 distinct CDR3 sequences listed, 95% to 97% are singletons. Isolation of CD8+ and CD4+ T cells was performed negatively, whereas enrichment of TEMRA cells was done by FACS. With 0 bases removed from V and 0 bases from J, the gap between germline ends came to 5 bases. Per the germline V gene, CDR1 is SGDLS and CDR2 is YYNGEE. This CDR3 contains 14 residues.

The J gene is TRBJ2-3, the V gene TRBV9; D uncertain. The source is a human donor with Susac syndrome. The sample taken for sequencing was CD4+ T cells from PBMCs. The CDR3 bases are TGTGCCAGCAGCGTAGGGCTGAGCACAGATACGCAGTATTTT. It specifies CASSVGLSTDTQYF.